Shown below are 2 T cell receptor beta chains from a single sample sequenced in a study of shared clonotypes between healthy human individuals. Generated by immunoSEQ multiplex PCR, the TCRdb table keeps only in-frame clones and is missing some. The data show 2 million to 2.5 million clones, around 90% seen once. Sequenced: naive CD4+ T cells from PBMCs. Described subset: CD45RA+ positively selected. The source is a man between 18 and 29 years old in good health. Some clones in this sample may be carry-over from other donors' samples.

This clone has just a few counts. Distinct nucleotide sequences in the sample also encode this CDR3. The DNA of the CDR3 is TGTGCCAGCAGCTTAACTGTGAACACTGAAGCTTTCTTT. Protein product: CASSLTVNTEAFF. The chain carries TRBV7-3 and TRBJ1-1; D ambiguous. The V gene's germline CDR1 is SGHTA and CDR2 FQGTGA. V lost 0 bases, J lost 0 bases, and 2 bases lay in between. The CDR3 has 13 amino acids. Together with reference TRBV7-3 and TRBJ1-1, the CDR3 gives the full variable domain: GAGVSQTPSNKVTEKGKYVELRCDPISGHTALYWYRQSLGQGPEFLIYFQGTGAADDSGLPNDRFFAVRPEGSVSTLKIQRTERGDSAVYLCASSLTVNTEAFFGQGTRLTVV.

V and J are TRBV29-1 and TRBJ2-3; D gene uncertain. The length of the CDR3 is 9 residues. Per germline, CDR1 SQVTM and CDR2 ANQGSEA. V was trimmed by 4 bases and J by 9 bases, leaving 5 bases between them. Here the CDR3 DNA reads TGCAGCGTTGGCCACACGCAGTATTTT. Amino acid sequence: CSVGHTQYF.